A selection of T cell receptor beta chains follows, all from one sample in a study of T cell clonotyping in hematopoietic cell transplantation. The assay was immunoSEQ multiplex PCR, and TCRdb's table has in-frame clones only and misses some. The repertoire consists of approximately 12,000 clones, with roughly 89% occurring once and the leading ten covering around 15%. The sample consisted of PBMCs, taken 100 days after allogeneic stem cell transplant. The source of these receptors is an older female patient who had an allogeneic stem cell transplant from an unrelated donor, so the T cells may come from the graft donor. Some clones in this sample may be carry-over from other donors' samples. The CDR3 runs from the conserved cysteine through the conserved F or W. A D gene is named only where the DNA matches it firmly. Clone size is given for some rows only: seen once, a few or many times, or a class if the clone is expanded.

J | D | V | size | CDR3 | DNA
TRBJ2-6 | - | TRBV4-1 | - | CASSFWTVDSGANVLTF | TGCGCCAGCAGCTTTTGGACAGTAGACTCTGGGGCCAACGTCCTGACTTTC
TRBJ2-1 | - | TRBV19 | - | CASSIERSSYNEQFF | TGTGCCAGTAGTATAGAGCGGAGCTCCTACAATGAGCAGTTCTTC
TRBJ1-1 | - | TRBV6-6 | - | CASSLAGSTEAFF | TGTGCCAGCAGCCTGGCAGGGAGCACTGAAGCTTTCTTT
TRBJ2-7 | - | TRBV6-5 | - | CASSMEDRGYEQYF | TGTGCCAGCAGCATGGAGGATCGGGGCTACGAGCAGTACTTC
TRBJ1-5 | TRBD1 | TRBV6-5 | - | CASSYKTGNQPQHF | TGTGCCAGCAGTTACAAGACAGGGAATCAGCCCCAGCATTTT
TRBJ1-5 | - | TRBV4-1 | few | CASSLRGRNNQPQHF | TGCGCCAGCAGCCTGAGAGGGCGGAACAATCAGCCCCAGCATTTT
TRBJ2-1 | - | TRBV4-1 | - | CASSQYNEQFF | TGCGCCAGCAGCCAATACAATGAGCAGTTCTTC
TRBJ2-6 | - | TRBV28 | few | CASSTGTLNSGANVLTF | TGTGCCAGCAGTACCGGGACACTAAACTCTGGGGCCAACGTCCTGACTTTC
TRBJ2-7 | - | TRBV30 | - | CAWSPGDNPGYF | TGTGCCTGGAGCCCTGGAGACAATCCCGGGTACTTC
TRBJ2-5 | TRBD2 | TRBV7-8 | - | CASSFSGTHQETQYF | TGTGCCAGCAGCTTTAGCGGGACCCACCAAGAGACCCAGTACTTC
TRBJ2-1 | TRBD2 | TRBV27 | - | CASSPAGTSGSYNEQFF | TGTGCCAGCAGTCCCGCCGGGACTAGCGGTTCCTACAATGAGCAGTTCTTC
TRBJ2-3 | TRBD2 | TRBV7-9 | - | CASSHPSSGSFPTDTQYF | TGTGCCAGCAGCCACCCTTCGAGCGGGAGTTTCCCCACAGATACGCAGTATTTT
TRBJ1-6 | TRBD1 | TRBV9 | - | CASSVEFWGGTALLSPLHF | TGTGCCAGCAGCGTAGAGTTTTGGGGCGGGACAGCTTTATTGTCACCCCTCCACTTT
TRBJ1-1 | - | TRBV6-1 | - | CASSRLKTEAFF | TGTGCCAGCAGCCGGTTGAAGACTGAAGCTTTCTTT
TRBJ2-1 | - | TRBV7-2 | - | CASTSLQGLTHEQFF | TGTGCCAGCACCTCCCTCCAGGGCCTTACCCATGAGCAGTTCTTC
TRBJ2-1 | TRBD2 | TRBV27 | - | CASRGLAGGPGEQFF | TGTGCCAGCAGGGGACTAGCGGGAGGCCCGGGGGAGCAGTTCTTC
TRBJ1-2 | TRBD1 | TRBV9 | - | CASSPTGASGYTF | TGTGCCAGCAGCCCTACAGGGGCATCGGGCTACACCTTC
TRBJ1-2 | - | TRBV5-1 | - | CASSQQPGASNYGYTF | TGCGCCAGCAGCCAACAACCGGGGGCTTCTAACTATGGCTACACCTTC
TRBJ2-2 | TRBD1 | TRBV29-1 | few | CSVEGRTGVTGELFF | TGCAGCGTTGAAGGTCGTACAGGGGTCACCGGGGAGCTGTTTTTT
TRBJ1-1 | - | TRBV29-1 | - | CSVEGEYTEAFF | TGCAGCGTTGAGGGAGAGTACACTGAAGCTTTCTTT
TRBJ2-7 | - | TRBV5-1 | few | CASSSDGSPYEQYF | TGTGCCAGCAGCTCGGACGGTTCCCCCTACGAGCAGTACTTC
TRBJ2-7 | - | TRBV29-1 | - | CSVEGGTGRPYEQYF | TGCAGCGTTGAAGGGGGGACCGGGAGACCCTACGAGCAGTACTTC
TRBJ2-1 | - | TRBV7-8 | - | CASSTRMGNEQFF | TGTGCCAGCAGCACCAGAATGGGAAATGAGCAGTTCTTC
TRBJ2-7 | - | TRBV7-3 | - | CASSPGSLEQYF | TGTGCCAGCAGCCCGGGGAGTCTCGAGCAGTACTTC
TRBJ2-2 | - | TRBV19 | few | CASSIDPGAGGGELFF | TGTGCCAGTAGTATAGACCCAGGGGCCGGGGGCGGGGAGCTGTTTTTT
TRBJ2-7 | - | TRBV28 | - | CASSFPAGRSASYEQYF | TGTGCCAGCAGTTTCCCTGCGGGGCGCTCAGCGTCTTACGAGCAGTACTTC
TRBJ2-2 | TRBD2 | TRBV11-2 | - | CASSLPTSGTPRITGELFF | TGTGCCAGCAGCTTACCGACTAGCGGGACCCCCCGGATCACCGGGGAGCTGTTTTTT
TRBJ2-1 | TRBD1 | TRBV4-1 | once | CASSQEIGDRDIYSSYNEQFF | TGCGCCAGCAGCCAAGAAATTGGGGACAGGGACATTTACAGCTCCTACAATGAGCAGTTCTTC
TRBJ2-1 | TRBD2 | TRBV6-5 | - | CASSYGLVDNEQFF | TGTGCCAGCAGTTACGGACTAGTCGACAATGAGCAGTTCTTC
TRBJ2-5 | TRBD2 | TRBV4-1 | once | CASSQGGLAGQETQYF | TGCGCCAGCAGCCAAGGGGGACTAGCGGGCCAAGAGACCCAGTACTTC
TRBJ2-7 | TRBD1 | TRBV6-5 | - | CASSYSQGVPYEQYF | TGTGCCAGCAGTTACTCACAGGGGGTCCCTTACGAGCAGTACTTC
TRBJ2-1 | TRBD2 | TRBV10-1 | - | CASSESGSGRANNEQFF | TGCGCCAGCAGTGAATCAGGTAGCGGGAGGGCCAACAATGAGCAGTTCTTC
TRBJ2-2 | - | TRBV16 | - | CASSQSSDTGELFF | TGTGCCAGCAGCCAATCCAGTGACACCGGGGAGCTGTTTTTT
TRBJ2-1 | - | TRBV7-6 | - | CASSLNHPPHEQFF | TGTGCCAGCAGCTTAAATCATCCTCCTCATGAGCAGTTCTTC
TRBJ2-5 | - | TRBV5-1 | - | CASSRTGGYQETQYF | TGCGCCAGCAGCAGAACAGGCGGGTACCAAGAGACCCAGTACTTC
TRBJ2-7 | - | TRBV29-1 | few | CSVGGLADYEQYF | TGCAGCGTTGGGGGGCTAGCGGACTACGAGCAGTACTTC
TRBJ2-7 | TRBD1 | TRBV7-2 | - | CASSFHGTGIYEQYF | TGTGCCAGCAGCTTCCACGGGACAGGGATCTACGAGCAGTACTTC
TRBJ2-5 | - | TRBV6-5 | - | CASRAALSRGETQYF | TGTGCCAGCAGAGCGGCACTATCACGGGGAGAGACCCAGTACTTC
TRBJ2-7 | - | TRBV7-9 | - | CASSLALDEQYF | TGTGCCAGCAGCTTAGCGTTGGACGAGCAGTACTTC
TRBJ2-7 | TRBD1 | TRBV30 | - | CAWSESWTGVYEQYF | TGTGCCTGGAGTGAATCATGGACAGGGGTATACGAGCAGTACTTC
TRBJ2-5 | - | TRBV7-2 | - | CASSLWTSAETQYF | TGTGCCAGCAGCTTATGGACATCCGCCGAGACCCAGTACTTC
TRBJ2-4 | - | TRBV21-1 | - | CASSKGGTLLAKNIQYF | TGTGCCAGCAGCAAAGGCGGGACCTTATTAGCCAAAAACATTCAGTACTTC